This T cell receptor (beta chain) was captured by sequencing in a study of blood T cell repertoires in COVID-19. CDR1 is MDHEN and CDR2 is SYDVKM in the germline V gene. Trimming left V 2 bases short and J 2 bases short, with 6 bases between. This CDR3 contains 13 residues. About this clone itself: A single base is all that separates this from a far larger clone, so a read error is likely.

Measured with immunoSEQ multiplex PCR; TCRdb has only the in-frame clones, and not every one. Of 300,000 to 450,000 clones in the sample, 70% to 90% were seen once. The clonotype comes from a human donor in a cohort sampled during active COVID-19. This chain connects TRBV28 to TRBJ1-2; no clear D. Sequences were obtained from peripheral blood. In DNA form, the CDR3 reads TGTGCCAGCAGTTTAGACGGGAACTATGGCTACACCTTC. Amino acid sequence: CASSLDGNYGYTF.